This T cell receptor beta chain was identified in a study of blood T cell repertoires in COVID-19. The CDR3 runs 13 residues. Germline V lookup: CDR1 LGHNA, CDR2 YNFKEQ. V was pared by 3 bases and J by 5 bases, with 8 bases between. Authors' processing steps: Reference gene primer amplification yielded estimated nucleated cell counts. Data came from immunoSEQ multiplex PCR; TCRdb stores just in-frame clones and leaves some out. For V, J and clone size, that table is used; D and trimming come from the DNA. The top ten clones hold just under 7% of a sample with around 320,000 clones, more than 70% of them seen once.

This chain uses TRBV4-2 with TRBJ2-1; D remains ambiguous. Sequenced: peripheral blood. The TCR comes from a young woman who had recovered from COVID-19. CDR3 region: CASSHLVHNEQFF. The CDR3 DNA is TGTGCCAGCAGCCACCTTGTTCACAATGAGCAGTTCTTC.